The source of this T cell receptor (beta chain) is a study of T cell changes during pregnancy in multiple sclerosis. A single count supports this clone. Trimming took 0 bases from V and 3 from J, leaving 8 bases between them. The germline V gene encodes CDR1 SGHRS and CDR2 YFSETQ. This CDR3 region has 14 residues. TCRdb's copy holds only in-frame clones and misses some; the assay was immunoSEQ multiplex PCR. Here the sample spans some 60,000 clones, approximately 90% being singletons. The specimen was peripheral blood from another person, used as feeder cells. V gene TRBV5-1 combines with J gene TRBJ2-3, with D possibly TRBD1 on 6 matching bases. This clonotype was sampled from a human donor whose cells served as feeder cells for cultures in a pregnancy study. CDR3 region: CASSLAGQTDTQYF. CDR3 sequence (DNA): TGCGCCAGCAGCTTGGCCGGACAGACAGATACGCAGTATTTT. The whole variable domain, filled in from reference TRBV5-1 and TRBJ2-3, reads KAGVTQTPRYLIKTRGQQVTLSCSPISGHRSVSWYQQTPGQGLQFLFEYFSETQRNKGNFPGRFSGRQFSNSRSEMNVSTLELGDSALYLCASSLAGQTDTQYFGPGTRLTVL.